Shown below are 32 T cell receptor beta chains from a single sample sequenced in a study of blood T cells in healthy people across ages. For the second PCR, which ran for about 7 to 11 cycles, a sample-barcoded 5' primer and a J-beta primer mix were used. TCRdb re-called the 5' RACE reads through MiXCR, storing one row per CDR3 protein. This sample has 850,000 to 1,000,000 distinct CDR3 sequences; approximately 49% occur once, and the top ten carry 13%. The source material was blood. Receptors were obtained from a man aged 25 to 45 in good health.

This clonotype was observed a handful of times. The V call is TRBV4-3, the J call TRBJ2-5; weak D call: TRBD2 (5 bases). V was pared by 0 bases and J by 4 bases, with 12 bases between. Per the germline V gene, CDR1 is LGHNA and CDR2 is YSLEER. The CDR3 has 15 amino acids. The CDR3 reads CASSQESGYGETQYF. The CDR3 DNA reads TGCGCCAGCAGCCAAGAATCGGGGTACGGAGAGACCCAGTACTTC.

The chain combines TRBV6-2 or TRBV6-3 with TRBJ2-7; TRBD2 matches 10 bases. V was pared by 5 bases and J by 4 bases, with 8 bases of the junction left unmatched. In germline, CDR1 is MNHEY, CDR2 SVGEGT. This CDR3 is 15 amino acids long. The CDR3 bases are TGTGCCAGCAGTCCGGCCGGGACTAGCGTATACGAGCAGTACTTC. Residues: CASSPAGTSVYEQYF.

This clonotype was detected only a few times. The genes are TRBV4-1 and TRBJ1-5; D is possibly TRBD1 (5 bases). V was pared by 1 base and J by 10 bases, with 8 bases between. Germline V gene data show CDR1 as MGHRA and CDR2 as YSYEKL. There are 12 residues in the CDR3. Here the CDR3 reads CASSQVGDPQHF. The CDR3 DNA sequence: TGCGCCAGCAGCCAAGTCGGGGACCCCCAGCATTTT.

The CDR3 sequence is CASSSFGQGVYEQYF. In DNA, the CDR3 is TGTGCCAGCAGTTCCTTCGGACAGGGCGTGTACGAGCAGTACTTC. The chain recombines TRBV6-5 with TRBJ2-7, with 8 nucleotides matching TRBD1. CDR3 length equals 15 residues. Germline CDR1 reads MNHEY; CDR2 reads SVGAGI. V trimming: 4 bases; J trimming: 4 bases; junction bases outside the gene matches: 9.

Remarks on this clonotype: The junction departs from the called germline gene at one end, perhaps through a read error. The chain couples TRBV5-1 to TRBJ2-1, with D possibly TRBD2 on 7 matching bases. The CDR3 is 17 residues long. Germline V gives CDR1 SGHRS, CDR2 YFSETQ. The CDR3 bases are TGCGCCAGCAGCTTGAAGACTCGGGGGGCCTCCCACAATGAGCAGTTCTTC. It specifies CASSLKTRGASHNEQFF.

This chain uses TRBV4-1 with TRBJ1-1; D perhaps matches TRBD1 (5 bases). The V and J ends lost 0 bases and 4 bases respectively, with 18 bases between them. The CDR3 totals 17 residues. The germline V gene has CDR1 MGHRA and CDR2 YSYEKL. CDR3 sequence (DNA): TGCGCCAGCAGCCAAGATGGAGGGGCCGGCGGGGTCACTGAAGCTTTCTTT. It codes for CASSQDGGAGGVTEAFF.

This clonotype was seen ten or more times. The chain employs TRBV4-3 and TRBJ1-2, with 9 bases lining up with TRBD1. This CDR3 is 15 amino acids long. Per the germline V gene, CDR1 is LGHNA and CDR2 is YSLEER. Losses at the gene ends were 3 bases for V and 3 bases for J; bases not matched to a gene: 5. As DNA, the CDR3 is TGCGCCAGCAGCCAGTTGGGACAGGGAGACTATGGCTACACCTTC. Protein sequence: CASSQLGQGDYGYTF.

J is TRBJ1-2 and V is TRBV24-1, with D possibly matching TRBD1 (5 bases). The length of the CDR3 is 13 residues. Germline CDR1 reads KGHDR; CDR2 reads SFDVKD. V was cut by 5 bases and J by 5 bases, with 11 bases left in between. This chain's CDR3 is CATSGDRFYGYTF. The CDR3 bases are TGTGCCACCAGTGGCGACAGATTTTATGGCTACACCTTC.

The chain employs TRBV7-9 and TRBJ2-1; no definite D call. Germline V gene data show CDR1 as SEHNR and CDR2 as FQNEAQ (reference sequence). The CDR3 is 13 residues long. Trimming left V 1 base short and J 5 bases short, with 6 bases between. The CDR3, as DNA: TGTGCCAGCAGCTTAGATGACCACAATGAGCAGTTCTTC. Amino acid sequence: CASSLDDHNEQFF.

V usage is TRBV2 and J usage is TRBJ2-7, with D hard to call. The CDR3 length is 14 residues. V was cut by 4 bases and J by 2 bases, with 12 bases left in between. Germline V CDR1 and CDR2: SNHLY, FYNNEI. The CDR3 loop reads CASSVAVTTYEQYF. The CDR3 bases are TGTGCCAGCAGTGTCGCAGTTACGACCTACGAGCAGTACTTC.

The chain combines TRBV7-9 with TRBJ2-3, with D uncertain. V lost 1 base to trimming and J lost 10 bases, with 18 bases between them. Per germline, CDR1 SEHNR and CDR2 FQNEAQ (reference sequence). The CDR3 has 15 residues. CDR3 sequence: CASSLVETGFDAQYF. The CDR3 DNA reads TGTGCCAGCAGCTTAGTGGAAACCGGCTTTGACGCGCAGTATTTT.

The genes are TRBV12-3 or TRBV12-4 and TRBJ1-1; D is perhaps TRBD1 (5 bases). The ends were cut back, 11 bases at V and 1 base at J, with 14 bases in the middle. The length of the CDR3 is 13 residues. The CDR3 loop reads CACKNTGNTEAFF. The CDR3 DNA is TGTGCCTGCAAAAACACAGGGAACACTGAAGCTTTCTTT.

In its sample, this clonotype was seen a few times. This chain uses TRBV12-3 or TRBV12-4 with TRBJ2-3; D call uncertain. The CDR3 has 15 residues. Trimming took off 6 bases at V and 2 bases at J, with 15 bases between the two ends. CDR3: CASSPSVSNTDTQYF. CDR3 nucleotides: TGTGCCAGCAGCCCCAGCGTGAGCAACACAGATACGCAGTATTTT.

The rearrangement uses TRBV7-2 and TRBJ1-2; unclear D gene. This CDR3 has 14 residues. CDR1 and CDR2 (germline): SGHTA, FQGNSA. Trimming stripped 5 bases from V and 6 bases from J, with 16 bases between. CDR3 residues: CASSVTSAGDGYTF. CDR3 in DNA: TGTGCCAGCAGCGTTACATCGGCCGGGGATGGCTACACCTTC.

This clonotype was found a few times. The CDR3 nucleotides are TGCGCCAGCAGCTTGTTCAACCAGGCAGGGAGGAATGAGCAGTACTTC. Protein product: CASSLFNQAGRNEQYF. V and J are TRBV5-1 and TRBJ2-7; the D gene is possibly TRBD2 (6 bases). Germline V gene sequence: CDR1 SGHRS, CDR2 YFSETQ. The CDR3 is made up of 16 amino acids. The V end was cut by 1 base, the J end by 7 bases, with 21 bases between.

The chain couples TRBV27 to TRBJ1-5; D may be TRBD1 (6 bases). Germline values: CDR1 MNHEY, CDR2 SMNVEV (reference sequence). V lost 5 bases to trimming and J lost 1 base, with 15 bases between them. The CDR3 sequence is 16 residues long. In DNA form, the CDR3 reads TGTGCCAGCAGTCCCAGGGGAGAAGCGAGCAATCAGCCCCAGCATTTT. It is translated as CASSPRGEASNQPQHF.

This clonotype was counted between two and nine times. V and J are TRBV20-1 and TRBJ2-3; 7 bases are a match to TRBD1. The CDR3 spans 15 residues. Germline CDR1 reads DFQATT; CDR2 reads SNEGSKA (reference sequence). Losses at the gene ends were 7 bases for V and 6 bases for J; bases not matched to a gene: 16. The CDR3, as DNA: TGCAGTGTTGCAGGGGGAACACGAAGAACCGATACGCAGTATTTT. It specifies CSVAGGTRRTDTQYF.

The DNA for the CDR3 is TGTGCCAGCAGCTCGGTGGCTGAGCAGTTCTTC. This encodes CASSSVAEQFF. The V call is TRBV7-2, the J call TRBJ2-1; D is unresolved. The CDR3 has 11 residues. The germline V gene encodes CDR1 SGHTA and CDR2 FQGNSA. V lost 4 bases and J 9 bases, leaving 7 bases between the germline ends.

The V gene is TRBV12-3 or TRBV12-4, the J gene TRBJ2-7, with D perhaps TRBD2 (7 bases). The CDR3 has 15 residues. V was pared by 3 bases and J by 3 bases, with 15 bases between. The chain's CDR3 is CASSLGGGGDYEQYF. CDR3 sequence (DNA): TGTGCCAGCAGTTTGGGAGGGGGTGGGGACTACGAGCAGTACTTC.

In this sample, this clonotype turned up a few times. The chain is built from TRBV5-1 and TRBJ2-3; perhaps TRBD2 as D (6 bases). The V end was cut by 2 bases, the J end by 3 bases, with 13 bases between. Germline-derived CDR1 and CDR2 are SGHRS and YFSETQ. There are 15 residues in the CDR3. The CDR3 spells CASSFSGTPTDTQYF. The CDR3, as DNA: TGCGCCAGCAGCTTTTCGGGGACTCCAACAGATACGCAGTATTTT. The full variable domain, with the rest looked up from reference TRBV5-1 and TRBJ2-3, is KAGVTQTPRYLIKTRGQQVTLSCSPISGHRSVSWYQQTPGQGLQFLFEYFSETQRNKGNFPGRFSGRQFSNSRSEMNVSTLELGDSALYLCASSFSGTPTDTQYFGPGTRLTVL.

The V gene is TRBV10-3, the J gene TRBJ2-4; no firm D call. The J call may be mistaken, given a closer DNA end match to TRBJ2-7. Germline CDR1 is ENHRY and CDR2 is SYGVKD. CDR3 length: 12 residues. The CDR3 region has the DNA TGTGCCATTGGACGGTCCACCTACGAGCAGTACTTC. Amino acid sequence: CAIGRSTYEQYF.

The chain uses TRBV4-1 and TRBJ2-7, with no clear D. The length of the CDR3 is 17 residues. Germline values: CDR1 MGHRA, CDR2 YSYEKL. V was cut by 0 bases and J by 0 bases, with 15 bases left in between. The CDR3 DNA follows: TGCGCCAGCAGCCAAGATATCGGGCTCCCCGTCTCCTACGAGCAGTACTTC. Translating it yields CASSQDIGLPVSYEQYF.

The CDR3 DNA is TGTGCCAGCAGTGTACGCTCGGGACAGACTTACACTGAAGCTTTCTTT. Translating gives CASSVRSGQTYTEAFF. The chain joins TRBV12-3 or TRBV12-4 to TRBJ1-1; 7 nucleotides align to TRBD1. After removal of 5 bases from V and 3 bases from J, the junction contained 12 bases not matched to a gene. CDR3 size: 16 residues.

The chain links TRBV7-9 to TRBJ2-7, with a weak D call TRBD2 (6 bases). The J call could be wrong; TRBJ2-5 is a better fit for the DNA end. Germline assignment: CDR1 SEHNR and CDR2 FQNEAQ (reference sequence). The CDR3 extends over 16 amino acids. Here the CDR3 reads CASSLTDLAGGETQYF. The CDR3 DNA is TGTGCCAGCAGCTTAACGGACCTAGCTGGGGGGGAGACCCAGTACTTC.

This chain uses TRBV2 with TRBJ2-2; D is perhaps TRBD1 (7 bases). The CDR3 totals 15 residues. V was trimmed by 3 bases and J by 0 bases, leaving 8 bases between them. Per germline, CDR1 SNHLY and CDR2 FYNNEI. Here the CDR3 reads CASSDRGANTGELFF. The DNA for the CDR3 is TGTGCCAGCAGTGACAGGGGGGCGAACACCGGGGAGCTGTTTTTT.

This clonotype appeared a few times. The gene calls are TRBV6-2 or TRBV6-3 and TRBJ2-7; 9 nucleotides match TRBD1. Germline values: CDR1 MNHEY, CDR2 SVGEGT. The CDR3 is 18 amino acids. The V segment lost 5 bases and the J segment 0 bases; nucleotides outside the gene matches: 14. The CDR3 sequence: CASSGKDRGRLPSYEQYF. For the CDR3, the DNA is TGTGCCAGCAGTGGTAAGGACAGGGGCCGCTTACCCTCCTACGAGCAGTACTTC.

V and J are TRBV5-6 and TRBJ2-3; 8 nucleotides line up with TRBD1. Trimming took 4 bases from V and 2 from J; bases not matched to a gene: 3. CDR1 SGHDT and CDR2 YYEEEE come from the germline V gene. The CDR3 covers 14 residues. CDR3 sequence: CASSKTGATDTQYF. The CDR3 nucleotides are TGTGCCAGCAGCAAGACAGGGGCCACAGATACGCAGTATTTT.

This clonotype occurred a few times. The CDR3, as DNA: TGCGCCAGCAGCCGGGCTGGATCTAACTATGGCTACACCTTC. Its translation is CASSRAGSNYGYTF. J is TRBJ1-2 and V is TRBV4-1; D is unresolved. Trimming pared 4 bases from V and 0 bases from J, leaving 9 bases between. The CDR3 has 14 residues. In germline, CDR1 is MGHRA, CDR2 YSYEKL.

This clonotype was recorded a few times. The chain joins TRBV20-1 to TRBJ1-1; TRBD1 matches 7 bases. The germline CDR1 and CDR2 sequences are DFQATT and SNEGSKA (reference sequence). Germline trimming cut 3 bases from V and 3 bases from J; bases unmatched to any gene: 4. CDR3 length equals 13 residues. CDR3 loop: CSASGGTDTEAFF. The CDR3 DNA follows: TGCAGTGCTAGTGGAGGGACAGACACTGAAGCTTTCTTT.

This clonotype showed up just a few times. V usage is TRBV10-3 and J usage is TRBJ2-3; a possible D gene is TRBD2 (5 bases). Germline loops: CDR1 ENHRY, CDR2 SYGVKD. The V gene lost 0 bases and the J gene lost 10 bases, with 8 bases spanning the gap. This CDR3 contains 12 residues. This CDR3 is CAISESAGAQYF. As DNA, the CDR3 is TGTGCCATCAGTGAGTCGGCCGGGGCGCAGTATTTT.

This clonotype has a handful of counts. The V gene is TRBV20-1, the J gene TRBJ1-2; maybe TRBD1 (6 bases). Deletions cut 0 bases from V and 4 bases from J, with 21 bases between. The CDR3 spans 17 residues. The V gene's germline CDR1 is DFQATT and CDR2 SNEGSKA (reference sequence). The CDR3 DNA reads TGCAGTGCTAGAGAGGCCTTAGGACAGCCCTGGGGCTATGGCTACACCTTC. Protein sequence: CSAREALGQPWGYGYTF.

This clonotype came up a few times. In DNA form, the CDR3 reads TGCAGCGCCGGGACAGGGGAGTTCTTC. It translates to CSAGTGEFF. The chain couples TRBV20-1 to TRBJ2-1; TRBD1 matches at 10 bases. CDR1 is DFQATT, CDR2 SNEGSKA, per germline (reference sequence). This CDR3 comprises 9 residues.